This paragraph covers one TCR beta chain sequence. The data were taken from a study of shared clonotypes between healthy human individuals. V lost 0 bases and J 6 bases, leaving 9 bases between the germline ends. This CDR3 is built from 13 residues. Germline V gives CDR1 KGHSY, CDR2 FQNENV. Repertoires were generated with immunoSEQ multiplex PCR, while TCRdb's copy carries only in-frame clones and drops some. The sample holds more than 550,000 clones; 90% are singletons and the top ten take 34%. This clonotype originated in a man between 18 and 29 years old in good health. Some clones in this sample may be carry-over from other donors' samples. This rearrangement joins TRBV16 to TRBJ2-7; possible D gene TRBD1, 5 bases. Material for sequencing was memory CD8+ T cells from PBMCs. The subset here: CD45RO+ cells pooled with CCR7-negative TemRA cells. CDR3 nucleotides: TGTGCCAGCAGCCAATCCAGGGTGGGCGAGCAGTACTTC. Protein product: CASSQSRVGEQYF.